This T cell receptor (beta chain) derives from a study of T-cell memory formation after mild COVID-19. On the study more broadly: Most TCR clusters belonged to a single donor. General study findings and limits: Cross-reactive memory seemingly joined, as some responding clones were found in pre-infection memory. Day 15 to 85 contracting clones showed balanced CD4/CD8; later expanders leaned CD4+. CD4+ contracting clones lay mainly in CM and EM, CD8+ ones in EMRA.

TCRdb re-analysed the 5' RACE reads in MiXCR, keeping a single row per CDR3 protein. The sample includes about 410,000 distinct CDR3 sequences, 23% of them seen just once. The CDR3 extends over 15 amino acids. The germline gives CDR1 SEHNR, CDR2 FQNEAQ (reference sequence). Trimming took off 4 bases at V and 6 bases at J, with 13 bases between the two ends. Many counts were recorded for this clonotype. Its antigen is still unknown. This TCR was sampled from an adult woman who had mild COVID-19 (a few samples of this study predate the infection). Cell type and time point are not known. Sequencing was done on a sample of PBMCs or a T cell subset sorted from them (not recorded which). V gene TRBV7-9 combines with J gene TRBJ1-6, with D possibly being TRBD1 (5 bases). The DNA of the CDR3 is TGTGCCAGCAGCTCAATTACGACAGTTAATTCACCCCTCCACTTT. This sequence encodes CASSSITTVNSPLHF.